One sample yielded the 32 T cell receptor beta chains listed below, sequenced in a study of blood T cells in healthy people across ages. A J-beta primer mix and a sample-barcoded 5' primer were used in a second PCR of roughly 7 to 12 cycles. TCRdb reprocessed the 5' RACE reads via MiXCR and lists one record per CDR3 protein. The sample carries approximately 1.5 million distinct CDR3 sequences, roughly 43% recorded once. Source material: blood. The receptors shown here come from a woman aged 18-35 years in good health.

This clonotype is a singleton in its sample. CDR3 residues: CSAPDQSTDTQYF. For the CDR3, the DNA is TGCAGTGCTCCGGACCAGTCCACAGATACGCAGTATTTT. This rearrangement joins TRBV20-1 to TRBJ2-3; D not resolved. This CDR3 has 13 residues. V was cut by 5 bases and J by 2 bases, with 11 bases left in between. Germline CDR1 is DFQATT and CDR2 is SNEGSKA (reference sequence).

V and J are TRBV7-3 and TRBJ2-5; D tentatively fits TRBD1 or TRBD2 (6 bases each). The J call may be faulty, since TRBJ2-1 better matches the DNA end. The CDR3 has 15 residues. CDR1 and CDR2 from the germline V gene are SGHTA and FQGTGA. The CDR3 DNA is TGTGCCAGCAGCTTAAGGGGGGCTGAGCAAGAGACCCAGTTCTTC. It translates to CASSLRGAEQETQFF.

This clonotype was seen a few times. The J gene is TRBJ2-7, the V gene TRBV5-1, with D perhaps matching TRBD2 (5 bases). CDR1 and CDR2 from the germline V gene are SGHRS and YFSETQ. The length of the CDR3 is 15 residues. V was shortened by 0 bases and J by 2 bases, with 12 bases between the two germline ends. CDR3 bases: TGCGCCAGCAGCTTGGGAGCGGACTTTGCCTACGAGCAGTACTTC. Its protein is CASSLGADFAYEQYF.

CDR3 bases: TGCAGTGCTAGAGATCTCGACGGGAGCTACGAGCAGTACTTC. Protein sequence: CSARDLDGSYEQYF. V usage is TRBV20-1 and J usage is TRBJ2-7; tentatively, D is TRBD2 (6 bases). The CDR3 has 14 residues. V was trimmed by 0 bases and J by 3 bases, leaving 12 bases between them. Germline V gene data show CDR1 as DFQATT and CDR2 as SNEGSKA (reference sequence).

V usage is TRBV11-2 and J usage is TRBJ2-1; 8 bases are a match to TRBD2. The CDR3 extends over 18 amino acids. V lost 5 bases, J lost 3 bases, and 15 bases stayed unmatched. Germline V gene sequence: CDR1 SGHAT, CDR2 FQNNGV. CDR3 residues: CASSPFAGGPLGYNEQFF. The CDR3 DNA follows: TGTGCCAGCAGCCCATTCGCGGGGGGTCCATTGGGCTACAATGAGCAGTTCTTC.

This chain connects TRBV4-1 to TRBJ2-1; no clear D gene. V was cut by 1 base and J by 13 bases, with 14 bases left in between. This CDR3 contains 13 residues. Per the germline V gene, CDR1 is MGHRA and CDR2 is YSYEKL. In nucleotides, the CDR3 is TGCGCCAGCAGCCAAGGTGTCCGAGAGACCCAGTTCTTC. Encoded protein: CASSQGVRETQFF.

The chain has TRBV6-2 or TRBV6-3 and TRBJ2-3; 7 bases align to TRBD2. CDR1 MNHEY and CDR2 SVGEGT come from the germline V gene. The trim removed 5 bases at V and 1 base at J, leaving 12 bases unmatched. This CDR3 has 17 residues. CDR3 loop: CASSTAFRTRGTDTQYF. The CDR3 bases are TGTGCCAGCAGTACCGCGTTCCGGACTAGAGGCACAGATACGCAGTATTTT.

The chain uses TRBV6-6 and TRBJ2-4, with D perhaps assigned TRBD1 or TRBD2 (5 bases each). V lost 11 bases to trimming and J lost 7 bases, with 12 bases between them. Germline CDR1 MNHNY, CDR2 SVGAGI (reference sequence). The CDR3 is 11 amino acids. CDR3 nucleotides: TGTGCCTCCGGGACGGGGAACATTCAGTACTTC. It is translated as CASGTGNIQYF.

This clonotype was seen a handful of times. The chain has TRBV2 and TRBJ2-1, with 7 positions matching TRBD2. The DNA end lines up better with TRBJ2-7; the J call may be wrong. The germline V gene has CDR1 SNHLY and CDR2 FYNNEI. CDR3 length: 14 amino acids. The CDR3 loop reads CAAGPGGSCNEQYF. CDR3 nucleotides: TGTGCCGCCGGGCCGGGAGGCTCCTGCAATGAGCAGTACTTC.

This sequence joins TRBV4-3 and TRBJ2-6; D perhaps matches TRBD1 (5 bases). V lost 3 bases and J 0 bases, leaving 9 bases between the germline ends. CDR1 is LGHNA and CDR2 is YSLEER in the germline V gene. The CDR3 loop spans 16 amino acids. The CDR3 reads CASSQQTASGANVLTF. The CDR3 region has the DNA TGCGCCAGCAGCCAGCAGACAGCCTCTGGGGCCAACGTCCTGACTTTC.

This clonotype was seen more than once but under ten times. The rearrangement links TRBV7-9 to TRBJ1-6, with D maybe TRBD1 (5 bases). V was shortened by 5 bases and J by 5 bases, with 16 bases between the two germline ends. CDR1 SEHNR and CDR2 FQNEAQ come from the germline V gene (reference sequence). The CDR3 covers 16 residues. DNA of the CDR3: TGTGCCAGCAGCCCCCTAAAGGGACCTGATAATTCACCCCTCCACTTT. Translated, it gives CASSPLKGPDNSPLHF.

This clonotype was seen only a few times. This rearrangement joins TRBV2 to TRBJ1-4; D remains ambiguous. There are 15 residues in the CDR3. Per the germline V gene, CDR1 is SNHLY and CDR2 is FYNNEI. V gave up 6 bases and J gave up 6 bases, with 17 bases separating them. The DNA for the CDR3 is TGTGCCAGCAGGTACGGGAAAGCCGTCCATGAAAAACTGTTTTTT. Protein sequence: CASRYGKAVHEKLFF.

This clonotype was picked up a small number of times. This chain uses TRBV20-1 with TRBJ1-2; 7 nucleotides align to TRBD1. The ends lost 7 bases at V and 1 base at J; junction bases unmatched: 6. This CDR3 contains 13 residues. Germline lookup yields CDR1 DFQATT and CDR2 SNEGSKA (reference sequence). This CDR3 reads CSGTTGINYGYTF. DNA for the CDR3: TGCAGTGGCACGACAGGGATTAACTATGGCTACACCTTC.

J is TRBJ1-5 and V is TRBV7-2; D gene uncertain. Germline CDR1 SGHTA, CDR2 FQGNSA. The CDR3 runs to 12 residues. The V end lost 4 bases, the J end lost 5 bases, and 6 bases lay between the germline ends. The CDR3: CASSSGYQPQHF. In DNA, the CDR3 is TGTGCCAGCAGCTCAGGTTATCAGCCCCAGCATTTT.

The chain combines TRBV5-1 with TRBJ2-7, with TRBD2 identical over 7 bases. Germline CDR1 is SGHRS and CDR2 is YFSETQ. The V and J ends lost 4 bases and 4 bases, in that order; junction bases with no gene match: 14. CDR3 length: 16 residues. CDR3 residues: CASSLGWGGEAYEQYF. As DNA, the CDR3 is TGCGCCAGCAGCCTGGGGTGGGGGGGGGAAGCGTACGAGCAGTACTTC.

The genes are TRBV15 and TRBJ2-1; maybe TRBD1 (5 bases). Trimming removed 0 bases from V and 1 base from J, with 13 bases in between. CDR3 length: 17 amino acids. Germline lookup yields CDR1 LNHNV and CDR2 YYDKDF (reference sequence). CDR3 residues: CATSRDPGKGSYNEQFF. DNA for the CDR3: TGTGCCACCAGCAGAGATCCAGGGAAGGGATCCTACAATGAGCAGTTCTTC. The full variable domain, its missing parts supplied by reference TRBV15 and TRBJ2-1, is DAMVIQNPRYQVTQFGKPVTLSCSQTLNHNVMYWYQQKSSQAPKLLFHYYDKDFNNEADTPDNFQSRRPNTSFCFLDIRSPGLGDTAMYLCATSRDPGKGSYNEQFFGPGTRLTVL.

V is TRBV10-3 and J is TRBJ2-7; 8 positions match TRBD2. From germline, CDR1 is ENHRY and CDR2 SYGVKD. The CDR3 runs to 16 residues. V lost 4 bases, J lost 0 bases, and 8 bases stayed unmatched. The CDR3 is CAISVSGSKPSYEQYF. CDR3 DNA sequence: TGTGCCATCAGTGTAAGCGGGAGTAAGCCCTCCTACGAGCAGTACTTC.

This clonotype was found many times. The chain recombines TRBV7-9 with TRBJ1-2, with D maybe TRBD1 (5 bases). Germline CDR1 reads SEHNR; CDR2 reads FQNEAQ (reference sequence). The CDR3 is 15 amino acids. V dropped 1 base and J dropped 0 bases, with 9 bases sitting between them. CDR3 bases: TGTGCCAGCAGCTTAGTTGGGGGAGCTAACTATGGCTACACCTTC. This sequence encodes CASSLVGGANYGYTF.

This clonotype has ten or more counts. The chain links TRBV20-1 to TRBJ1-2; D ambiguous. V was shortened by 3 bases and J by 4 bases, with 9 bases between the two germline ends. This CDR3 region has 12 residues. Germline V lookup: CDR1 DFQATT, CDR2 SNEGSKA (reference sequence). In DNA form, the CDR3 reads TGCAGTGCTAGTCCCAGTACCTATGGCTACACCTTC. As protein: CSASPSTYGYTF.

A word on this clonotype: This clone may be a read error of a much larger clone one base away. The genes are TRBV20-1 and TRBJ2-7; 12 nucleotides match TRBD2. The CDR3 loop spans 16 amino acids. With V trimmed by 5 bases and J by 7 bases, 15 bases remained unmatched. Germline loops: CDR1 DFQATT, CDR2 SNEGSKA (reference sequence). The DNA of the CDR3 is TGCAGTGCTCCCTATCCGACTAGCGGGAGTCTCAATGAGCAGTACTTC. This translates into CSAPYPTSGSLNEQYF.

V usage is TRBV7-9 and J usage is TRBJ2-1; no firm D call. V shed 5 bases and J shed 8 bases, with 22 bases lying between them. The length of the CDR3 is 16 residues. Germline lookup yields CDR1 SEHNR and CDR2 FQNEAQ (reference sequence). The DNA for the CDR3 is TGTGCCAGCAGCCCATACGGGCTAGGCCGCATGGATGAGCAGTTCTTC. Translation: CASSPYGLGRMDEQFF.

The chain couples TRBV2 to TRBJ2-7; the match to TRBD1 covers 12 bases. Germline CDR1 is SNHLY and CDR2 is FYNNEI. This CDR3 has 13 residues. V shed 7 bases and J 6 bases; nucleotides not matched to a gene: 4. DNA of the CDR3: TGTGCCAGCAACTGGGACAGGGGGCGCGAGCAGTACTTC. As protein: CASNWDRGREQYF.

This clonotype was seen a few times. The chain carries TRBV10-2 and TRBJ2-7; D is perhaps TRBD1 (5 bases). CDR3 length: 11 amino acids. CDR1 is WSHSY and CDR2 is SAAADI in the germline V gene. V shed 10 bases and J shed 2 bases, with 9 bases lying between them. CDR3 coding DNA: TGCGCCACAACACAGGCCTACGAGCAGTACTTC. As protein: CATTQAYEQYF.

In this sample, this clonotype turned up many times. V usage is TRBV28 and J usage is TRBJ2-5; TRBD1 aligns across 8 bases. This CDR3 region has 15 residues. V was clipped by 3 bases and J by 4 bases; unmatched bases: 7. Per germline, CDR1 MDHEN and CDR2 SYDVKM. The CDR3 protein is CASSLEDRVSETQYF. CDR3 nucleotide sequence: TGTGCCAGCAGTTTGGAGGACAGGGTTTCAGAGACCCAGTACTTC.

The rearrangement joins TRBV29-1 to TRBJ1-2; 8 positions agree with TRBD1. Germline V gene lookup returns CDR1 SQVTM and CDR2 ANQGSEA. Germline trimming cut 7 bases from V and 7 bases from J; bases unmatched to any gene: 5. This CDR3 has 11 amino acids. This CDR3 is CSDLQGAGYTF. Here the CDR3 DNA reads TGCAGCGATCTCCAGGGGGCTGGCTACACCTTC.

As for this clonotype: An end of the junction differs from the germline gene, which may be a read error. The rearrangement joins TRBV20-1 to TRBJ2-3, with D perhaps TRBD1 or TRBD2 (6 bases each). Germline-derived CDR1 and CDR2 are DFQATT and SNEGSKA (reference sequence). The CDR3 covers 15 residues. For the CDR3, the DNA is TGCAGTGCTCGGAAGCTAGCGACAGGCACAGATATGCAGTATTTT. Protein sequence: CSARKLATGTDMQYF.

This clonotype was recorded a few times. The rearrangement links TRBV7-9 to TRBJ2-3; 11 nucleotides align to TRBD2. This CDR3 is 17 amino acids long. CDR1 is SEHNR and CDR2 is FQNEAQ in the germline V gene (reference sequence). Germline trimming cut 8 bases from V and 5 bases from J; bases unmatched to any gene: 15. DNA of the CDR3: TGTGCCAGCGGACCGGCTACTAGCGGGGGAATGGGAGATACGCAGTATTTT. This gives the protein CASGPATSGGMGDTQYF.

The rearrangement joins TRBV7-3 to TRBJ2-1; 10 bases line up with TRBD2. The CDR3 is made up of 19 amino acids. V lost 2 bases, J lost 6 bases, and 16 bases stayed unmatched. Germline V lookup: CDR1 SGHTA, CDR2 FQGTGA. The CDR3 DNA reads TGTGCCAGCAGCTTACTAGCGGGAGCATCCAATTTAGTTCCCAATGAGCAGTTCTTC. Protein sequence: CASSLLAGASNLVPNEQFF.

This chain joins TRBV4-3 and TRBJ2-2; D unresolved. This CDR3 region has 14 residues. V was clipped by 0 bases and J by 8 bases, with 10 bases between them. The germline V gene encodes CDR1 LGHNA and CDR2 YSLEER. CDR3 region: CASSQEAAAGELFF. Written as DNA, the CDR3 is TGCGCCAGCAGCCAAGAGGCTGCTGCAGGGGAGCTGTTTTTT.

CDR3 in DNA: TGTGCCAGCAGCTTAGACGGACTTTACTACGAGCAGTACTTC. This codes for CASSLDGLYYEQYF. The rearrangement uses TRBV7-8 and TRBJ2-7; a weak D match, TRBD2 (5 bases). Between the trimmed V and J ends, which lost 1 base and 3 bases, there was a span of 10 bases. CDR3 length: 14 amino acids. Germline CDR1 reads SGHVS; CDR2 reads FQNEAQ.

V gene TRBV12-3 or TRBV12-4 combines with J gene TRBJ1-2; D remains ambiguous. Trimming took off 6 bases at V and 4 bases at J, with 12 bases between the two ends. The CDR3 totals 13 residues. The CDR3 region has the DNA TGTGCCAGCAGCCTCATTCCGACCTATGGCTACACCTTC. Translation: CASSLIPTYGYTF.

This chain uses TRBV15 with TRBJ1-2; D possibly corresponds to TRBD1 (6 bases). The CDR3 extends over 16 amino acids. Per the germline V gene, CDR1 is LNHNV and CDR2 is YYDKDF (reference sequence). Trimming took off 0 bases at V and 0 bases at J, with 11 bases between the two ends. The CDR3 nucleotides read TGTGCCACCAGCAGAGATCTCGGACAGTCTAACTATGGCTACACCTTC. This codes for CATSRDLGQSNYGYTF.